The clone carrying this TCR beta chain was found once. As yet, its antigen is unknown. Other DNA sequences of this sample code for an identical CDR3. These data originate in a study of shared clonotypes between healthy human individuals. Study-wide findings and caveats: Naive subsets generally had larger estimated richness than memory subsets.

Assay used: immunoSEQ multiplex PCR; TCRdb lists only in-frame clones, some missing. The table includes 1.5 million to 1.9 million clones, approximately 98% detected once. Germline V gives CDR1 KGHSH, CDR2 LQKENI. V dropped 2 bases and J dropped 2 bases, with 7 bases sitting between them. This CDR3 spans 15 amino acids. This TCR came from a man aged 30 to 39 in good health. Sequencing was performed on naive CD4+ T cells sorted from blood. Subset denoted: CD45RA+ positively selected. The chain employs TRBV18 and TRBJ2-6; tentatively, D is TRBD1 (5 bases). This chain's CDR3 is CASSPGRAGANVLTF. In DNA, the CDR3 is TGTGCCAGCTCACCAGGCAGGGCTGGGGCCAACGTCCTGACTTTC. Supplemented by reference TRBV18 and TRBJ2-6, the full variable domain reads NAGVMQNPRHLVRRRGQEARLRCSPMKGHSHVYWYRQLPEEGLKFMVYLQKENIIDESGMPKERFSAEFPKEGPSILRIQQVVRGDSAAYFCASSPGRAGANVLTFGAGSRLTVL.